These 7 T cell receptor beta chains came from one sample sequenced in a study of CD4 T cells in relation to SARS-CoV-2 and coronaviruses (dated by TCRdb to the early 2020s). The library was produced with the immunoSEQ multiplex PCR assay. What TCRdb holds here is the immuneACCESS table cut down to in-frame rearrangements. Part of the clones is not present; checked against another copy, under half of the missing clones reflect an unresolved V gene, and the others are unexplained. Here the sample has tens of thousands of clones; roughly 72% occur a single time. 15% to 20% of the sample belongs to the ten largest clones. These receptors have no known antigen. CD4+ T cells from unexposed donors were collected before the COVID-19 pandemic (2011-2018). After approximately 11 days of culture, CD4+ T cells were isolated with the EasySep CD4+ T cell isolation kit. Source material: CD4+ T cells from PBMCs, cultured in vitro. These receptors came from a human donor in good health.

This chain links TRBV28 with TRBJ1-2; no definite D call. Trimming shortened V by 2 bases and J by 6 bases, and 7 bases separated the two germline ends. CDR3 length: 12 amino acids. Germline CDR1 reads MDHEN; CDR2 reads SYDVKM. The CDR3 DNA sequence: TGTGCCAGCAGTTTAGCTAATGATGGCTACACCTTC. It yields the protein CASSLANDGYTF.

The rearrangement joins TRBV27 to TRBJ2-7, with 9 bases fitting TRBD1. Germline lookup yields CDR1 MNHEY and CDR2 SMNVEV (reference sequence). This CDR3 contains 16 residues. Trimming cost V 6 bases and J 1 base; bases outside gene matches: 10. DNA for the CDR3: TGTGCCAGCAGCGCACCTTCCGGGACAGGGTCCTACGAGCAGTACTTC. Protein product: CASSAPSGTGSYEQYF.

The count of this clone is one. The rearrangement joins TRBV7-8 to TRBJ2-5, with TRBD1 as a possible D gene (8 bases). The germline V and J ends were trimmed by 5 bases and 4 bases, with 26 bases remaining between them. CDR1 is SGHVS and CDR2 is FQNEAQ in the germline V gene. The CDR3 contains 18 residues. CDR3 sequence (DNA): TGTGCCAGCAGCCCTAGGGGGGGGTGGACAGGGACGGGAGAGACCCAGTACTTC. Encoded protein: CASSPRGGWTGTGETQYF. The variable domain in full, completed from reference TRBV7-8 and TRBJ2-5, reads GAGVSQSPRYKVAKRGQDVALRCDPISGHVSLFWYQQALGQGPEFLTYFQNEAQLDKSGLPSDRFFAERPEGSVSTLKIQRTQQEDSAVYLCASSPRGGWTGTGETQYFGPGTRLLVL.

V usage is TRBV21-1 and J usage is TRBJ1-1; the table's TRBD1 call for D was not verified on the DNA. TRBV21-1 is described as a pseudogene. This CDR3 contains 19 residues. The CDR3 loop is CASSKPAFVDRGNETEAFF. For the CDR3, the DNA is TGTGCCAGCAGCAAACCGGCTTTTGTGGACAGAGGCAATGAGACTGAAGCTTTCTTT.

This sequence joins TRBV19 and TRBJ2-5; maybe TRBD1 (5 bases). With 2 bases removed from V and 4 bases from J, the gap between germline ends came to 11 bases. The CDR3 has 14 residues. The germline gives CDR1 LNHDA, CDR2 SQIVND (reference sequence). The CDR3 sequence: CASSISGWAETQYF. CDR3 sequence (DNA): TGTGCCAGTAGTATATCAGGGTGGGCAGAGACCCAGTACTTC.

This clone appeared once. The chain is built from TRBV29-1 and TRBJ1-1; D unresolved. CDR3 length: 13 residues. Trimming removed 2 bases from V and 3 bases from J, with 10 bases in between. In germline, CDR1 is SQVTM, CDR2 ANQGSEA. The CDR3 loop is CSVELRRDTEAFF. CDR3 DNA: TGCAGCGTTGAACTTCGGCGGGACACTGAAGCTTTCTTT.

This clone turned up a few times. The rearrangement uses TRBV2 and TRBJ2-2, with D possibly TRBD1 on 6 matching bases. The germline CDR1 and CDR2 sequences are SNHLY and FYNNEI. V gave up 6 bases and J gave up 5 bases, with 13 bases separating them. The CDR3 contains 14 residues. The CDR3: CASSPTGTTGELFF. In DNA form, the CDR3 reads TGTGCCAGCAGCCCGACAGGCACTACCGGGGAGCTGTTTTTT.